What follows are 16 T cell receptor beta chains derived from one specimen sequenced in a study of blood T cell repertoires in COVID-19. Method: immunoSEQ multiplex PCR; TCRdb's copy keeps in-frame clones and lacks some. In the table there are some 300,000 clones, approximately 91% of which are singletons. What was sequenced was PBMCs or T cells enriched from blood (not recorded which). Receptor source: a woman aged 40 to 50 who had recovered from COVID-19.

This clone was counted a single time. The J gene is TRBJ2-1, the V gene TRBV7-2; weak D call: TRBD2 (5 bases). V lost 10 bases to trimming and J lost 5 bases, with 15 bases between them. Germline values: CDR1 SGHTA, CDR2 FQGNSA. This CDR3 region has 13 residues. The DNA for the CDR3 is TGTGCCACCCCGCTGGAGGTGAACAATGAGCAGTTCTTC. Its protein is CATPLEVNNEQFF.

The chain recombines TRBV9 with TRBJ2-2; no definite D call. V gave up 0 bases and J gave up 9 bases, with 9 bases separating them. The CDR3 totals 13 residues. CDR1 SGDLS and CDR2 YYNGEE come from the germline V gene. The CDR3 is CASSVGPQRELFF. The CDR3 DNA is TGTGCCAGCAGCGTAGGGCCCCAAAGGGAGCTGTTTTTT.

The V and J genes are TRBV11-3 and TRBJ2-5, with a weak D call TRBD1 (5 bases). The CDR3 sequence is 17 residues long. Trimming took 5 bases from V and 1 from J, leaving 20 bases between them. Germline V gene sequence: CDR1 SGHNT, CDR2 YENEEA. In DNA form, the CDR3 reads TGTGCCAGCAGCCCATCCCACAGGACGGATCTCCAAGAGACCCAGTACTTC. It codes for CASSPSHRTDLQETQYF.

The V and J genes are TRBV3-1 (or the pseudogene TRBV3-2) and TRBJ2-2; possibly TRBD2 for D (5 bases). V was shortened by 4 bases and J by 1 base, with 10 bases between the two germline ends. Looked up from germline, CDR1 is LGHDT and CDR2 is YNNKEL (reference sequence). The CDR3 has 15 residues. CDR3 coding DNA: TGTGCCAGCAGCCCCCACGGGGAGAACACCGGGGAGCTGTTTTTT. Protein: CASSPHGENTGELFF.

The gene calls are TRBV9 and TRBJ2-1; a weak D match, TRBD2 (6 bases). Deletions cut 3 bases from V and 4 bases from J, with 14 bases between. This CDR3 comprises 15 residues. Germline-derived CDR1 and CDR2 are SGDLS and YYNGEE. CDR3 sequence: CASSARDSLYNEQFF. The CDR3 DNA is TGTGCCAGCAGCGCCCGGGACTCCCTTTACAATGAGCAGTTCTTC.

V and J are TRBV19 and TRBJ2-7; 10 bases agree with TRBD2. This CDR3 is 16 amino acids long. Germline loops: CDR1 LNHDA, CDR2 SQIVND (reference sequence). J lost 0 bases, V lost 4 bases, and 6 bases had no gene match. The CDR3 here is CASSTSGGRGSYEQYF. In nucleotides, the CDR3 is TGTGCCAGTAGTACTAGCGGGGGTCGCGGCTCCTACGAGCAGTACTTC.

At least ten counts were recorded for this clone. The gene calls are TRBV4-3 and TRBJ2-1, with TRBD1 matching over 7 bases. The germline gives CDR1 LGHNA, CDR2 YSLEER. This CDR3 spans 14 amino acids. The V gene end was trimmed by 1 base and the J gene end by 9 bases; junction bases not matched to a gene: 6. The CDR3 sequence is CASSQGDSRIEQFF. The CDR3 bases are TGCGCCAGCAGCCAAGGGGACAGTAGAATTGAGCAGTTCTTC.

CDR3 nucleotide sequence: TGTGCCAGTAGTATTAGCTCTCCTGATCAGCCCCAGCATTTT. It specifies CASSISSPDQPQHF. The chain links TRBV19 to TRBJ1-5, with D uncertain. V gave up 3 bases and J gave up 5 bases, with 11 bases separating them. The CDR3 consists of 14 residues. Germline lookup yields CDR1 LNHDA and CDR2 SQIVND (reference sequence).

The chain employs TRBV9 and TRBJ2-3, with 7 bases that match TRBD1. CDR3 length: 14 amino acids. Germline V CDR1 and CDR2: SGDLS, YYNGEE. Trimming removed 5 bases from V and 6 bases from J; junction bases left unmatched: 9. The CDR3 sequence is CASSQGEKWDTQYF. The CDR3 DNA is TGTGCCAGCAGTCAGGGGGAGAAGTGGGATACGCAGTATTTT.

DNA for the CDR3: TGTGCCAGCAGTTTCCCAGGGCAGCCCAATCAGCCCCAGCATTTT. Encoded protein: CASSFPGQPNQPQHF. The chain links TRBV28 to TRBJ1-5, with a weak D call TRBD1 (5 bases). CDR1 is MDHEN, CDR2 SYDVKM, per germline. The ends were cut back, 3 bases at V and 3 bases at J, with 12 bases in the middle. The CDR3 covers 15 residues.

This clone appeared once. The chain is built from TRBV20-1 and TRBJ1-2, with D perhaps matching TRBD1 (5 bases). CDR1 and CDR2 (germline): DFQATT, SNEGSKA (reference sequence). This CDR3 is 11 amino acids long. With 1 base removed from V and 8 bases from J, the gap between germline ends came to 8 bases. CDR3 in amino acids: CSARAGVGYTF. For the CDR3, the DNA is TGCAGTGCTAGAGCGGGGGTCGGCTACACCTTC.

The chain employs TRBV28 and TRBJ1-1; 7 nucleotides agree with TRBD1. J lost 0 bases, V lost 10 bases, and 5 bases had no gene match. The CDR3 spans 13 residues. Germline V gene data show CDR1 as MDHEN and CDR2 as SYDVKM. The CDR3: CAILGQMNTEAFF. The CDR3 DNA reads TGTGCCATTCTGGGACAGATGAACACTGAAGCTTTCTTT.

This chain joins TRBV19 and TRBJ1-2; 7 bases are a match to TRBD1. This CDR3 comprises 14 residues. Per germline, CDR1 LNHDA and CDR2 SQIVND (reference sequence). Trimming at V came to 1 base and at J to 3 bases, leaving 2 bases not matched to a gene. This chain's CDR3 is CASSIVDRDYGYTF. CDR3 DNA: TGTGCCAGTAGTATAGTCGACAGGGACTATGGCTACACCTTC.

The chain joins TRBV6-6 to TRBJ2-1; 10 bases fit TRBD2. Germline values: CDR1 MNHNY, CDR2 SVGAGI (reference sequence). V gave up 8 bases and J gave up 13 bases; unmatched junction bases: 5. The CDR3 contains 11 residues. The CDR3 DNA follows: TGTGCCAGCTCTAGCGGGGGAGGACAGTTCTTC. Translated, it gives CASSSGGGQFF.

This clone was seen just once. The chain joins TRBV11-2 to TRBJ2-2; 10 bases are shared with TRBD1. J lost 6 bases, V lost 3 bases, and 4 bases had no gene match. The CDR3 is made up of 15 amino acids. In germline, CDR1 is SGHAT, CDR2 FQNNGV. The CDR3 nucleotides read TGTGCCAGCAGCTTGACAGGGGGCGCATCCGGGGAGCTGTTTTTT. Its protein product is CASSLTGGASGELFF.

The chain employs TRBV2 and TRBJ1-5; TRBD1 matches at 10 bases. The CDR3 covers 13 residues. CDR1 is SNHLY and CDR2 is FYNNEI in the germline V gene. V was clipped by 7 bases and J by 5 bases; unmatched bases: 2. CDR3 residues: CASKGTGDQPQHF. The CDR3 coding sequence is TGTGCCAGCAAAGGGACAGGGGATCAGCCCCAGCATTTT. Combining the CDR3 with reference TRBV2 and TRBJ1-5 gives the whole variable domain EPEVTQTPSHQVTQMGQEVILRCVPISNHLYFYWYRQILGQKVEFLVSFYNNEISEKSEIFDDQFSVERPDGSNFTLKIRSTKLEDSAMYFCASKGTGDQPQHFGDGTRLSIL.